These 22 T cell receptor beta chains originate from one sample sequenced in a study of blood T cell repertoires in COVID-19 (dated by TCRdb to the early 2020s). Library preparation was by the immunoSEQ multiplex PCR assay. Imported from immuneACCESS, the table was reduced by TCRdb to in-frame sequences with V and J called. These copies leave out some clones; in studies compared against another copy, an unresolved V gene accounts for under half, and the cause of the remainder is not known. This sample gives under 250,000 clones in total; more than 70% of them show up just once. Roughly 8.8% of the sample belongs to the ten largest clones. The sample consisted of peripheral blood. These receptors came from a woman aged 45-59 years with acute or convalescent COVID-19.

The V and J genes are TRBV28 and TRBJ2-3; 13 bases are shared with TRBD2. J was trimmed by 6 bases and V by 2 bases; bases with no gene match: 14. From germline, CDR1 is MDHEN and CDR2 SYDVKM. The CDR3 has 19 amino acids. The CDR3 region has the DNA TGTGCCAGCAGTTTAGGGGAATGGGGACTAGCGGGAATTGGGGATACGCAGTATTTT. Protein product: CASSLGEWGLAGIGDTQYF.

This rearrangement joins TRBV2 to TRBJ2-3; 11 bases fit TRBD2. V dropped 3 bases and J dropped 6; count of bases not matched to a gene: 8. The CDR3 runs 16 residues. Germline-derived CDR1 and CDR2 are SNHLY and FYNNEI. Written as DNA, the CDR3 is TGTGCCAGCAGTGAGGGGCTAGCGGGAGGATGGGATACGCAGTATTTT. Its translation: CASSEGLAGGWDTQYF.

This chain uses TRBV2 with TRBJ2-1, with a possible D match to TRBD1 (5 bases). The CDR3 runs to 13 residues. The V end was cut by 4 bases, the J end by 8 bases, with 12 bases between. Germline V lookup: CDR1 SNHLY, CDR2 FYNNEI. The CDR3, as DNA: TGTGCCAGCAGTGGAGCGAAAGGGGATGAGCAGTTCTTC. The encoded protein is CASSGAKGDEQFF. The whole variable domain, remainder taken from reference TRBV2 and TRBJ2-1, is EPEVTQTPSHQVTQMGQEVILRCVPISNHLYFYWYRQILGQKVEFLVSFYNNEISEKSEIFDDQFSVERPDGSNFTLKIRSTKLEDSAMYFCASSGAKGDEQFFGPGTRLTVL.

The V gene is TRBV30, the J gene TRBJ1-5; 11 nucleotides agree with TRBD1. The CDR3 sequence is 15 residues long. From germline, CDR1 is GTSNPN and CDR2 SVGIG (reference sequence). Germline trimming cut 2 bases from V and 5 bases from J; bases unmatched to any gene: 5. CDR3 amino acids: CAWSLGQGAYQPQHF. The CDR3 region has the DNA TGTGCCTGGAGTCTAGGACAGGGGGCTTATCAGCCCCAGCATTTT.

In nucleotides, the CDR3 is TGTGCCAGCAGCGTAAACAGGGCACCGGCGCCCTATGGCTACACCTTC. Translated: CASSVNRAPAPYGYTF. The chain joins TRBV9 to TRBJ1-2; the D gene is possibly TRBD1 (6 bases). Germline V gene lookup returns CDR1 SGDLS and CDR2 YYNGEE. This CDR3 is built from 16 residues. Trimming removed 1 base at V and 4 bases at J, with 17 bases between.

The chain combines TRBV27 with TRBJ2-7; 7 bases match TRBD1. This CDR3 contains 15 residues. With V trimmed by 6 bases and J by 1 base, 9 bases remained unmatched. Germline V gives CDR1 MNHEY, CDR2 SMNVEV (reference sequence). The CDR3 spells CASRTTGEGSYEQYF. Here the CDR3 DNA reads TGTGCCAGCAGGACAACAGGGGAAGGGTCCTACGAGCAGTACTTC.

The V call is TRBV27, the J call TRBJ2-7; the match to TRBD2 covers 8 bases. Germline CDR1 and CDR2: MNHEY and SMNVEV (reference sequence). Trimming removed 3 bases from V and 6 bases from J; junction bases left unmatched: 10. The CDR3 sequence is 15 residues long. The CDR3 DNA sequence: TGTGCCAGCAGTTTGACAGCGGGAGCGCACCTCGAGCAGTACTTC. Translation gives CASSLTAGAHLEQYF.

In this sample, this clone turned up once. This chain connects TRBV5-1 to TRBJ2-1, with TRBD2 as a possible D gene (5 bases). Per the germline V gene, CDR1 is SGHRS and CDR2 is YFSETQ. The V end was cut by 2 bases, the J end by 2 bases, with 8 bases between. The CDR3 is 14 amino acids. The CDR3 nucleotides read TGCGCCAGCAGCTTCGAGCGGCCCTACAATGAGCAGTTCTTC. Translation gives CASSFERPYNEQFF.

The table lists this clone with a few counts. The rearrangement links TRBV19 to TRBJ1-3; D not resolved. The V gene lost 4 bases and the J gene lost 0 bases, with 19 bases spanning the gap. Germline CDR1 reads LNHDA; CDR2 reads SQIVND (reference sequence). The CDR3 is 18 residues long. CDR3 loop: CASSTQWEGLISGNTIYF. For the CDR3, the DNA is TGTGCCAGTAGTACCCAATGGGAAGGACTCATCTCTGGAAACACCATATATTTT.

The count of this clone is one. The gene calls are TRBV24-1 and TRBJ2-1, with 14 bases fitting TRBD2. Germline V gives CDR1 KGHDR, CDR2 SFDVKD. The length of the CDR3 is 15 residues. With V trimmed by 4 bases and J by 9 bases, 4 bases remained unmatched. CDR3 coding DNA: TGTGCCACCAGTGACGGACTAGCGGGAGGATTTGAGCAGTTCTTC. It is translated as CATSDGLAGGFEQFF.

The rearrangement links TRBV19 to TRBJ2-1; D is perhaps TRBD1 (5 bases). This CDR3 has 14 residues. Trimming removed 3 bases from V and 10 bases from J, with 16 bases in between. Germline CDR1 is LNHDA and CDR2 is SQIVND (reference sequence). CDR3 amino acids: CASSIWGLPSEQFF. In DNA, the CDR3 is TGTGCCAGTAGTATCTGGGGCCTACCTTCCGAGCAGTTCTTC.

The sample holds a few counts of this clone. The J gene is TRBJ2-7, the V gene TRBV2; no firm D call. The CDR3 sequence is 11 residues long. Germline V lookup: CDR1 SNHLY, CDR2 FYNNEI. V lost 7 bases, J lost 6 bases, and 10 bases lay in between. CDR3 DNA: TGTGCCAGCACTTCAGTTTCCGAGCAGTACTTC. Amino acids: CASTSVSEQYF.

The genes are TRBV5-6 and TRBJ2-2; 7 bases agree with TRBD2. The germline gives CDR1 SGHDT, CDR2 YYEEEE. The junction had 7 bases not matched to a gene; V was cut back by 1 base and J by 1 base. CDR3 length: 17 amino acids. In nucleotides, the CDR3 is TGTGCCAGCAGCTTGCTCACCGGGACTAAGAACACCGGGGAGCTGTTTTTT. Translated: CASSLLTGTKNTGELFF.

The chain is built from TRBV27 and TRBJ1-2, with 9 bases lining up with TRBD1. CDR3 length: 14 residues. The ends lost 6 bases at V and 2 bases at J; junction bases unmatched: 4. Germline loops: CDR1 MNHEY, CDR2 SMNVEV (reference sequence). CDR3 sequence reads: CASRGQGGNYGYTF. DNA for the CDR3: TGTGCCAGCAGGGGACAGGGAGGGAACTATGGCTACACCTTC.

The V gene is TRBV2, the J gene TRBJ2-1; 11 positions agree with TRBD2. The length of the CDR3 is 15 residues. The germline gives CDR1 SNHLY, CDR2 FYNNEI. Trimming cost V 1 base and J 8 bases; bases outside gene matches: 4. The CDR3 here is CASSEGLAGGYEQFF. CDR3 nucleotide sequence: TGTGCCAGCAGTGAAGGGCTAGCGGGAGGTTATGAGCAGTTCTTC.

The chain employs TRBV28 and TRBJ2-1; D call uncertain. Trimming took 4 bases from V and 3 from J, leaving 7 bases between them. This CDR3 is built from 13 residues. Per the germline V gene, CDR1 is MDHEN and CDR2 is SYDVKM. The CDR3 sequence: CASSSEFYNEQFF. The CDR3 bases are TGTGCCAGCAGTTCGGAGTTCTACAATGAGCAGTTCTTC.

V gene TRBV6-2 or TRBV6-3 combines with J gene TRBJ1-2, with unresolved D. The CDR3 consists of 13 residues. Germline V CDR1 and CDR2: MNHEY, SVGEGT. V was trimmed by 6 bases and J by 4 bases, leaving 12 bases between them. In DNA, the CDR3 is TGTGCCAGCAGCACCCGGGATAGCTATGGCTACACCTTC. Encoded protein: CASSTRDSYGYTF.

This chain connects TRBV5-1 to TRBJ2-1, with 9 bases identical to TRBD1. This CDR3 has 14 residues. Germline CDR1 and CDR2: SGHRS and YFSETQ. V lost 4 bases to trimming and J lost 8 bases; unmatched junction nucleotides: 7. CDR3 in DNA: TGCGCCAGCAGCCCGGGACAGGGACTGGATGAGCAGTTCTTC. It translates to CASSPGQGLDEQFF.

CDR3 residues: CASSQGGTTYEQYF. The CDR3 bases are TGTGCCAGCAGCCAGGGCGGGACGACCTACGAGCAGTACTTC. The chain links TRBV4-2 to TRBJ2-7; D possibly corresponds to TRBD2 (6 bases). Per the germline V gene, CDR1 is LGHNA and CDR2 is YNFKEQ. CDR3 length equals 14 residues. V shed 3 bases and J shed 2 bases, with 11 bases lying between them.

V and J are TRBV24-1 and TRBJ1-5; no firm D call. CDR1 and CDR2 (germline): KGHDR, SFDVKD. The CDR3 loop spans 15 amino acids. V lost 3 bases and J lost 0, with 8 bases in between. The CDR3 region is CATSDGPDSNQPQHF. CDR3 sequence (DNA): TGTGCCACCAGTGATGGGCCAGATAGCAATCAGCCCCAGCATTTT.

The gene calls are TRBV19 and TRBJ2-7, with 10 bases fitting TRBD1. The junction had 5 bases not matched to a gene; V was cut back by 2 bases and J by 4 bases. The CDR3 extends over 15 amino acids. Germline-derived CDR1 and CDR2 are LNHDA and SQIVND (reference sequence). DNA of the CDR3: TGTGCCAGTAGTATAAGACAGGGGGCGACGTACGAGCAGTACTTC. Encoded protein: CASSIRQGATYEQYF.

This chain joins TRBV19 and TRBJ1-1, with D possibly being TRBD1 (5 bases). The CDR3 runs to 14 residues. Germline V gene sequence: CDR1 LNHDA, CDR2 SQIVND (reference sequence). V gave up 2 bases and J gave up 8 bases, with 15 bases separating them. The CDR3 spells CASSIWGGAPEAFF. DNA of the CDR3: TGTGCCAGTAGTATATGGGGTGGGGCTCCCGAAGCTTTCTTT.